This T cell receptor beta chain was observed in a study of T-cell memory formation after mild COVID-19. Study-level points and caveats: While clones contracting from day 15 to 85 were balanced between CD4 and CD8, later expanders leaned CD4+. Shrinking CD4+ clones resided mostly in CM and EM, and CD8+ ones in EMRA. Within pre-infection memory, some responding clones were found, suggesting cross-reactive memory joined. Whether day 37 second-wave clones are SARS-CoV-2-specific was not confirmed.

Unmatched junction bases numbered 5, after V lost 4 bases and J lost 4 bases. The germline gives CDR1 SGHTA, CDR2 FQGNSA. CDR3 size: 14 residues. The table lists this clonotype with a few counts. Its specificity is unknown. TCRdb re-analysed the 5' RACE reads in MiXCR, keeping a single row per CDR3 protein. The data contain approximately 60,000 distinct CDR3 sequences, 9% to 9.5% of them singletons. What was sequenced was PBMCs or a T cell subset sorted from them (not recorded which). The sequence was obtained from a young man who had mild COVID-19 (a few samples of this study predate the infection). Cell type and time point are not known. The V and J genes are TRBV7-2 and TRBJ2-5, with 8 bases aligning to TRBD1. The CDR3 loop reads CASSSQTGGETQYF. The CDR3 region has the DNA TGTGCCAGCAGCTCCCAAACAGGGGGAGAGACCCAGTACTTC. Drawing the rest from reference TRBV7-2 and TRBJ2-5, the complete variable domain is GAGVSQSPSNKVTEKGKDVELRCDPISGHTALYWYRQSLGQGLEFLIYFQGNSAPDKSGLPSDRFSAERTGGSVSTLTIQRTQQEDSAVYLCASSSQTGGETQYFGPGTRLLVL.